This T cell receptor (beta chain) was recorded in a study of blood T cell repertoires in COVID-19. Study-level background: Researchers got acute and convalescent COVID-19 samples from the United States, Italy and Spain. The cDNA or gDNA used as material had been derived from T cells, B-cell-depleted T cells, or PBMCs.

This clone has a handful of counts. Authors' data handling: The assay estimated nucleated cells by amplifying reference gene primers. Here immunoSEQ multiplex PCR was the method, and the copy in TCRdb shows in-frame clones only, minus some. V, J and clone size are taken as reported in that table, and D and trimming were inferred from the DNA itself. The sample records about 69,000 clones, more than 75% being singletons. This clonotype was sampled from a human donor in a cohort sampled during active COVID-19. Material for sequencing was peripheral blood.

The CDR3 region is CATQFGRNTEAFF. In nucleotides, the CDR3 is TGTGCCACCCAATTTGGGCGGAACACTGAAGCTTTCTTT. The V gene is TRBV2, the J gene TRBJ1-1; D is uncertain. Germline CDR1 reads SNHLY; CDR2 reads FYNNEI. The CDR3 is 13 amino acids. Trimming removed 10 bases at V and 1 base at J, with 13 bases between. The full variable domain, its missing parts supplied by reference TRBV2 and TRBJ1-1, is EPEVTQTPSHQVTQMGQEVILRCVPISNHLYFYWYRQILGQKVEFLVSFYNNEISEKSEIFDDQFSVERPDGSNFTLKIRSTKLEDSAMYFCATQFGRNTEAFFGQGTRLTVV.